This entry lists 11 T cell receptor beta chains sequenced from one sample in a study of regulatory T cells in long-lasting Graves disease. Stated time point: newly diagnosed GD, antithyroid drugs for less than 3 months. Construction of the TCR library relied on RNA isolated from PBMCs. In building TCR beta libraries, iRepertoire HTBI primers were used together with Arm-PCR of CDR3 regions. TCRdb fed the multiplex PCR reads into MiXCR, producing one record per CDR3 protein. The sample lists a few hundred thousand distinct CDR3 sequences, approximately 16% occurring once. These data were also reused for a study on T cells in Graves' hyperthyroidism and ophthalmopathy.

The specimen comprised peripheral blood mononuclear cells (PBMCs), sampled at new diagnosis, from a patient treated with antithyroid drugs. These receptor sequences come from a man aged 35-49 years with Graves disease.

The rearrangement links TRBV6-2 or TRBV6-3 to TRBJ2-1, with D unclear. Germline lookup yields CDR1 MNHEY and CDR2 SVGEGT. With 0 bases removed from V and 1 base from J, the gap between germline ends came to 13 bases. CDR3 length: 17 residues. CDR3 residues: CASSYSRKGRSYNEQFF. In DNA, the CDR3 is TGTGCCAGCAGTTACTCCCGAAAAGGACGGTCCTACAATGAGCAGTTCTTC.

The rearrangement uses TRBV10-3 and TRBJ1-6; TRBD1 might be the D (5 bases). Trimming took 5 bases from V and 7 from J, leaving 12 bases between them. Germline CDR1 ENHRY, CDR2 SYGVKD. There are 14 residues in the CDR3. The CDR3 spells CAISPTVSNSPLHF. The DNA of the CDR3 is TGTGCCATCAGTCCGACAGTCTCGAATTCACCCCTCCACTTT.

This clonotype was seen many times. The chain joins TRBV5-8 to TRBJ2-7, with D possibly matching TRBD1 (5 bases). The V and J ends lost 2 bases and 5 bases respectively, with 14 bases between them. The CDR3 covers 14 residues. CDR1 and CDR2 from the germline V gene are SGHTS and YDEGEE. The CDR3 coding sequence is TGTGCCAGCAGCTTCGGGCAGGGTGGTGACGAGCAGTACTTC. Encoded protein: CASSFGQGGDEQYF.

This clonotype appeared a few times. The chain combines TRBV28 with TRBJ1-1; D gene ambiguous. CDR3 length: 12 amino acids. V lost 3 bases and J 4 bases, leaving 6 bases between the germline ends. CDR1 and CDR2 from the germline V gene are MDHEN and SYDVKM. The CDR3 loop reads CASSLPPTEAFF. Written as DNA, the CDR3 is TGTGCCAGCAGTTTGCCCCCCACTGAAGCTTTCTTT.

The genes are TRBV7-2 and TRBJ2-2; the D gene is possibly TRBD2 (5 bases). Between the trimmed V and J ends, which lost 5 bases and 4 bases, there was a span of 14 bases. This CDR3 comprises 15 residues. CDR1 and CDR2 from the germline V gene are SGHTA and FQGNSA. The CDR3 nucleotides are TGTGCCAGCAGCCCCCAAGCGGTCGTCACCGGGGAGCTGTTTTTT. Translated: CASSPQAVVTGELFF. Full variable domain (remainder filled in from reference TRBV7-2 and TRBJ2-2): GAGVSQSPSNKVTEKGKDVELRCDPISGHTALYWYRQSLGQGLEFLIYFQGNSAPDKSGLPSDRFSAERTGGSVSTLTIQRTQQEDSAVYLCASSPQAVVTGELFFGEGSRLTVL.

This clonotype was observed a few times. This chain joins TRBV9 and TRBJ2-3; TRBD2 matches at 10 bases. After removal of 4 bases from V and 5 bases from J, the junction contained 10 bases not matched to a gene. Germline V lookup: CDR1 SGDLS, CDR2 YYNGEE. The length of the CDR3 is 16 residues. The CDR3 is CASSPVPSGGGDTQYF. CDR3 nucleotides: TGTGCCAGCAGCCCAGTCCCCAGCGGGGGGGGAGATACGCAGTATTTT.

This clonotype was detected a few times. The CDR3 loop reads CSATARGAGNEQFF. The CDR3 DNA is TGCAGTGCCACCGCCAGGGGGGCAGGCAATGAGCAGTTCTTC. This chain joins TRBV20-1 and TRBJ2-1; TRBD1 is a possible D gene (7 bases). The CDR3 spans 14 residues. The V gene lost 6 bases and the J gene lost 6 bases, with 18 bases spanning the gap. CDR1 and CDR2 (germline): DFQATT, SNEGSKA (reference sequence).

This clonotype was counted at least ten times. The rearrangement joins TRBV24-1 to TRBJ2-5; D is perhaps TRBD1 (6 bases). Trimming removed 3 bases from V and 3 bases from J, with 10 bases in between. The CDR3 has 14 residues. Germline V lookup: CDR1 KGHDR, CDR2 SFDVKD. This CDR3 reads CATSDPRTEETQYF. CDR3 DNA: TGTGCCACCAGTGATCCGCGGACAGAAGAGACCCAGTACTTC.

In this sample, this clonotype turned up many times. This chain links TRBV24-1 with TRBJ2-5, with 8 bases that match TRBD2. This CDR3 is built from 14 residues. CDR1 is KGHDR, CDR2 SFDVKD, per germline. J lost 10 bases, V lost 4 bases, and 10 bases had no gene match. CDR3 sequence (DNA): TGTGCCACCAGTGACTGGGAGGGGACTAGTGGCCAGTACTTC. Its protein is CATSDWEGTSGQYF.

The chain employs TRBV28 and TRBJ2-2; weak D call: TRBD1 (6 bases). This CDR3 has 15 amino acids. The V end was cut by 5 bases, the J end by 7 bases, with 17 bases between. Germline CDR1 and CDR2: MDHEN and SYDVKM. CDR3 DNA sequence: TGTGCCAGCAGTCCCAAACGGGTCAGGGGCGGGGAGCTGTTTTTT. This translates into CASSPKRVRGGELFF. Looking up the rest from reference TRBV28 and TRBJ2-2 gives the full variable domain: DVKVTQSSRYLVKRTGEKVFLECVQDMDHENMFWYRQDPGLGLRLIYFSYDVKMKEKGDIPEGYSVSREKKERFSLILESASTNQTSMYLCASSPKRVRGGELFFGEGSRLTVL.

This clonotype came up many times. V usage is TRBV7-8 and J usage is TRBJ1-6, with TRBD1 as a possible D gene (6 bases). V dropped 0 bases and J dropped 7 bases, with 10 bases sitting between them. The CDR3 totals 15 residues. CDR1 is SGHVS, CDR2 FQNEAQ, per germline. The CDR3, as DNA: TGTGCCAGCAGCTTAGCGGGGGGCGGGAATTCACCCCTCCACTTT. Residues: CASSLAGGGNSPLHF.